The source of this T cell receptor (beta chain) is a study of Ad26.COV2.S vaccination and SARS-CoV-2 variants. Profiled with immunoSEQ multiplex PCR; TCRdb holds only in-frame clones, not every one. The sample carries about 480,000 clones, around 88% recorded once. With 9 bases clipped from V and 4 bases from J, the junction kept 6 bases outside the gene matches. This CDR3 comprises 14 residues. Germline lookup yields CDR1 MDHEN and CDR2 SYDVKM. The treatment: 15 to 20 received Ad26.COV2.S at low or high dose, single or two shots; about 5 received placebo; per-sample allocation not given. Samples came from day 63 after the first vaccine or placebo injection. Based in Boston, the donor was an adult of 18-55 years.

The rearrangement joins TRBV28 to TRBJ1-5; 10 nucleotides line up with TRBD1. This sequence was found in a person aged 18-65 years who received the Ad26.COV2.S COVID-19 vaccine or a placebo. The material sequenced was peripheral blood, taken in a trial of Ad26.COV2.S vaccine versus placebo. CDR3 sequence: CASNRDRGNQPQHF. The CDR3, as DNA: TGTGCCAGTAATCGGGACAGGGGAAATCAGCCCCAGCATTTT.